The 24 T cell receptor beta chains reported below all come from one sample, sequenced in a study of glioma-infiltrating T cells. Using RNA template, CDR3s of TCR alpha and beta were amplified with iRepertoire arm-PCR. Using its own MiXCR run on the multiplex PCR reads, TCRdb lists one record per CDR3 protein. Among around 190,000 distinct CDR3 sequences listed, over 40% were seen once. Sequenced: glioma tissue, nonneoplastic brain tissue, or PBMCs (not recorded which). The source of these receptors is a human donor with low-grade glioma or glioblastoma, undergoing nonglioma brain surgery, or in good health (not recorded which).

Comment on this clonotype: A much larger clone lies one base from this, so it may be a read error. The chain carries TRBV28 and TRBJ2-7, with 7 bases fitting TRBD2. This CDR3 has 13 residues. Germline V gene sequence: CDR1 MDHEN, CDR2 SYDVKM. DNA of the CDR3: TGTGCCAGCTTTGAGAGCGGGATTGGCGAGAAGTACTTC. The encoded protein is CASFESGIGEKYF.

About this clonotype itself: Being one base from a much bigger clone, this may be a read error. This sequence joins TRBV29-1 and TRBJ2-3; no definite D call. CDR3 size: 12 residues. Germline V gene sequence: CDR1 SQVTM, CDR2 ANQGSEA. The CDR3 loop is CNVETGTDTQYF. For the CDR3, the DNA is TGCAACGTTGAGACCGGGACAGATACGCAGTATTTT.

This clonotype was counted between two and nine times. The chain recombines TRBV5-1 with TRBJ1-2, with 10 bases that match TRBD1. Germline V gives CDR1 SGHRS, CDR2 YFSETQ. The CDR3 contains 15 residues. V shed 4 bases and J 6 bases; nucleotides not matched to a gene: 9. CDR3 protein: CASSAIYGTGDGYTF. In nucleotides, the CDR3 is TGCGCCAGCAGCGCCATTTACGGGACAGGGGATGGCTACACCTTC.

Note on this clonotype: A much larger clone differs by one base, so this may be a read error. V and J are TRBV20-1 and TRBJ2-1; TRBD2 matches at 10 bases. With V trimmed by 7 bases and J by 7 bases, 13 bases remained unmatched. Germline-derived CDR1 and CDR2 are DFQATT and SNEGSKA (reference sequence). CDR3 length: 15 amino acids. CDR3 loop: CSGQPATSGKNEQFF. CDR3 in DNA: TGCAGTGGGCAACCCGCCACTAGCGGGAAGAATGAGCAGTTCTTC.

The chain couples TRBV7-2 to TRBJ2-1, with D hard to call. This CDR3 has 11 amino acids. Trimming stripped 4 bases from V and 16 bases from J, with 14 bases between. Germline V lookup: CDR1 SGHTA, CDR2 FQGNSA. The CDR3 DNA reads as TGTGCCAGCAGCTCTGTGGATGATCATTTCTTC. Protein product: CASSSVDDHFF.

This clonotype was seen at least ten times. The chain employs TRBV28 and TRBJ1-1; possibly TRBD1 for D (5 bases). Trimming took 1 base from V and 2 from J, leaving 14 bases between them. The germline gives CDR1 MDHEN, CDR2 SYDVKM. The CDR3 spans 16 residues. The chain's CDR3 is CASSLLSGPSNTEAFF. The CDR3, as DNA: TGTGCCAGCAGTTTATTATCGGGGCCTAGTAACACTGAAGCTTTCTTT.

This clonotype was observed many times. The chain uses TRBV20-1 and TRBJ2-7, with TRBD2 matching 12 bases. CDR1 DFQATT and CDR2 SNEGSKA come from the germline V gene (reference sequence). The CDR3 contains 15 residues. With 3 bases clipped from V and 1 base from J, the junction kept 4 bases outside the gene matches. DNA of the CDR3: TGCAGTGCTAGGACTAGCGGGAGTTTGTCCTACGAGCAGTACTTC. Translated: CSARTSGSLSYEQYF.

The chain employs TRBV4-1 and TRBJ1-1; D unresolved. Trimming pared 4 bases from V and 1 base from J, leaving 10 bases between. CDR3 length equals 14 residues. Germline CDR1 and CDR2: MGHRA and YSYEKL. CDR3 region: CASSRSQGNTEAFF. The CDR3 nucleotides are TGCGCCAGCAGCCGTAGTCAAGGGAACACTGAAGCTTTCTTT.

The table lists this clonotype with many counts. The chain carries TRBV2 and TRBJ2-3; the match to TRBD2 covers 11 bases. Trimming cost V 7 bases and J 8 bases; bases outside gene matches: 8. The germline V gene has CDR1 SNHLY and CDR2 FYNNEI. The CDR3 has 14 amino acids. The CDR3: CASTVAGGYATQYF. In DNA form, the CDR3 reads TGTGCCAGCACCGTAGCGGGAGGGTACGCTACGCAGTATTTT.

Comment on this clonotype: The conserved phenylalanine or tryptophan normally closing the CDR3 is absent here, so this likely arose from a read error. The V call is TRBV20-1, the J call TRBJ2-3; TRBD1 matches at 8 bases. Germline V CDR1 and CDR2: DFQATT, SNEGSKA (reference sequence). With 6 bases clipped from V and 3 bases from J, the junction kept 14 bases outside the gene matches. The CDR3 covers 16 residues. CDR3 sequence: CSAETLQGGQTDTQYY. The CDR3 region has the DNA TGCAGTGCGGAGACTTTACAGGGGGGTCAGACAGATACGCAGTATTAT.

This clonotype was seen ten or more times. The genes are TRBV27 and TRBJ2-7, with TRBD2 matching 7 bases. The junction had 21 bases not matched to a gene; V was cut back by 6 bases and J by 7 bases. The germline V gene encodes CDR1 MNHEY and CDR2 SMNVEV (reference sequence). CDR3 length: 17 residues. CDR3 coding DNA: TGTGCCAGCAGACCTATAAGCACGTTCTCGGGAGGAGAAGAGCAGTACTTC. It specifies CASRPISTFSGGEEQYF.

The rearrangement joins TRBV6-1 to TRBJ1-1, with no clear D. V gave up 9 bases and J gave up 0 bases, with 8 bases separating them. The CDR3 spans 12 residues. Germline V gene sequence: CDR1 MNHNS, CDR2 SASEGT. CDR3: CARTELNTEAFF. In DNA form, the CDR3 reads TGTGCCAGGACGGAGCTGAACACTGAAGCTTTCTTT.

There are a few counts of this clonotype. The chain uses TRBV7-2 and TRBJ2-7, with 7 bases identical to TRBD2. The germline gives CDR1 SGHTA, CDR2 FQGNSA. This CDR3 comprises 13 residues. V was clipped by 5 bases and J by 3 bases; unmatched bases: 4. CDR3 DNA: TGTGCCAGCAGCCGCGGACTAGTCTACGAGCAGTACTTC. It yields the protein CASSRGLVYEQYF.

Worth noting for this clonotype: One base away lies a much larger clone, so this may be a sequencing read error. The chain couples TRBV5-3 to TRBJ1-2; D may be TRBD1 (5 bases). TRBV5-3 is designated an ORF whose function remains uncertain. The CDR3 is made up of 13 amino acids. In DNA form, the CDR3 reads TGCGCCAGCTTTGAGGACATAGGGGATGGCTACAACTTC. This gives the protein CASFEDIGDGYNF.

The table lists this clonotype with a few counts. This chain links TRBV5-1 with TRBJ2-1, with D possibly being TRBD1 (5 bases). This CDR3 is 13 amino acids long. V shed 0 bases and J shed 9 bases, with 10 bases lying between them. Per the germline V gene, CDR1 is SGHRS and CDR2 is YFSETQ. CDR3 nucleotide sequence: TGCGCCAGCAGCTTGGTGGGGCGAGGTGAGCAGTTCTTC. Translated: CASSLVGRGEQFF.

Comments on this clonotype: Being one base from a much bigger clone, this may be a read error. In nucleotides, the CDR3 is TGTGCCAGCAGCTTACGGTACGAGCAGTACTTC. It yields the protein CASSLRYEQYF. The chain recombines TRBV7-2 with TRBJ2-7, with D unclear. The CDR3 is made up of 11 amino acids. The germline V gene encodes CDR1 SGHTA and CDR2 FQGNSA. Trimming took off 2 bases at V and 4 bases at J, with 3 bases between the two ends.

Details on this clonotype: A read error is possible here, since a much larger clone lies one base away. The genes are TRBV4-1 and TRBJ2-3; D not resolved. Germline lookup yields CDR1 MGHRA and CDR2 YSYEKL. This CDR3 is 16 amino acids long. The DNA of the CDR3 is TGCGCCAGCAGCCAAGATCGTAGTAGTTTTACAGATACGAAGTATTTT. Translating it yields CASSQDRSSFTDTKYF.

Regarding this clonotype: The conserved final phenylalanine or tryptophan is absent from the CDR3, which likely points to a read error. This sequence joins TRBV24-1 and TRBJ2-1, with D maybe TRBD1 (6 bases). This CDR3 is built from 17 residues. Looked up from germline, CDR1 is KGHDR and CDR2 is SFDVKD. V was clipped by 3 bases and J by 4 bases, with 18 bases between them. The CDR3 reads CATSDTIQGGWYNEQFL. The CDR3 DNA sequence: TGTGCCACCAGTGATACAATACAGGGCGGTTGGTACAATGAGCAGTTCCTC.

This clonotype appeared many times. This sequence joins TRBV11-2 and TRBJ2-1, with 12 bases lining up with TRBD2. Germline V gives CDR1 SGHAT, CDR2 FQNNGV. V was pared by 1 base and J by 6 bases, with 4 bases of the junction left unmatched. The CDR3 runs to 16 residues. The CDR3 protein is CASSLALLAGGNEQFF. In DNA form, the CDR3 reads TGTGCCAGCAGCTTAGCTCTACTAGCGGGAGGCAATGAGCAGTTCTTC.

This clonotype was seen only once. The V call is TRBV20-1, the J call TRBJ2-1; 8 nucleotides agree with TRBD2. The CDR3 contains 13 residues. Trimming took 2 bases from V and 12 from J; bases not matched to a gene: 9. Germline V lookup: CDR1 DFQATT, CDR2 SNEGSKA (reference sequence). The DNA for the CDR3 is TGCAGTGCTAGAAAGCGGGAGAATGGTCTGCAGTTCTTC. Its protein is CSARKRENGLQFF.

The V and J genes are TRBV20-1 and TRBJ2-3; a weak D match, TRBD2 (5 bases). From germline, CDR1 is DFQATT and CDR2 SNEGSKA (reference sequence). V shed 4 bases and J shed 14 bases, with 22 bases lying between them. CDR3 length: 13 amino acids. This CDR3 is CSAKWAGTDKRYF. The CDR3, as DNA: TGCAGTGCTAAGTGGGCGGGTACAGATAAGCGGTATTTT.

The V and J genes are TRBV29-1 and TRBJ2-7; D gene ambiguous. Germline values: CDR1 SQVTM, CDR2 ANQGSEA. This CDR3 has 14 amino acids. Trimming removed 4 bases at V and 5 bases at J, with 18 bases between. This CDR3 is CSVGYAAGLDEQYF. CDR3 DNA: TGCAGCGTTGGGTATGCAGCAGGCTTGGACGAGCAGTACTTC.

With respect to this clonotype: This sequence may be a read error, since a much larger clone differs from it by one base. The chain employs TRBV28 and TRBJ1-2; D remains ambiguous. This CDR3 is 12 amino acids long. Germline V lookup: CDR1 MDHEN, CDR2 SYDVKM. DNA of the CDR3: TGTGCCAGCCAGGCGACTAACTATTGCTACACCTTC. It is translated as CASQATNYCYTF.

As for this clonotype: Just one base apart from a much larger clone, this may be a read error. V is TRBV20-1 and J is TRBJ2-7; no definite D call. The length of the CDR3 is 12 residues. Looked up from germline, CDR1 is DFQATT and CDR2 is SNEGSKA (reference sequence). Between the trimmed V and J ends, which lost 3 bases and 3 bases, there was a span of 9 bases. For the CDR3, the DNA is TGCAGTGCTAGTGTACTGAGCTACGAGCAGTACTTC. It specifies CSASVLSYEQYF.